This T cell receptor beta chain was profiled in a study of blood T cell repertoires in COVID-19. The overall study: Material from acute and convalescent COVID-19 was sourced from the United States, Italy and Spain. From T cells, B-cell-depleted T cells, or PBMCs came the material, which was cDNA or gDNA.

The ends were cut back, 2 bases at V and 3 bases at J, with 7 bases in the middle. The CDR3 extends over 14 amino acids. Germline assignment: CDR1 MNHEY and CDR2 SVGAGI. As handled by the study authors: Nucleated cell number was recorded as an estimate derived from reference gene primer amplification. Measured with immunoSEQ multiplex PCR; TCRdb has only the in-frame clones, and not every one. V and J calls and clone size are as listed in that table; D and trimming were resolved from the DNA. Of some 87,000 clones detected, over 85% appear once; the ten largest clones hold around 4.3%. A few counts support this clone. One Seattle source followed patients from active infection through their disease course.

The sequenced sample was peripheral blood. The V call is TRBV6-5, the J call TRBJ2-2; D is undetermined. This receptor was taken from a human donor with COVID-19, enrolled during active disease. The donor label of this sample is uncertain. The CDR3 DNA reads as TGTGCCAGCAGTTACAGACTCGACACCGGGGAGCTGTTTTTT. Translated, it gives CASSYRLDTGELFF.